This T cell receptor beta chain was identified in a study of vaccination and CD4 T cells after COVID-19. Study-wide context: Each person enrolled got two BNT162b2 or mRNA-1273 vaccine doses. Study conclusions and caveats: Spike mono-reactivity was shown by 304 of 307 vaccine-specific clones in convalescent patients.

Cultured CD4+ T cells had their DNA profiled by the Oncomine TCR Beta short-read assay. Once CD4+ T cells had been cultured, genomic DNA was extracted from them. MiXCR, run by TCRdb on the PCR reads, gives a single entry per CDR3 protein. There are some 7,400 distinct CDR3 sequences in the sample; roughly 30% occur only once, and approximately 24% lies in the top ten. On this clonotype: Its target is not known.

Noted treatment: roughly nine-day PBMC culture with coronavirus spike peptide pools or control peptides (ViraFEST assay). The unexposed donor's CD4+ T cells were collected before the COVID-19 pandemic (2011-2018). A negative selection step was used to isolate CD4+ T cells once culture had run for 10 days. Sequenced sample: CD4+ T cells from blood, cultured in vitro. The clonotype comes from a human donor in good health.

Here the CDR3 DNA reads TGTGCCAGCAGCTTAGGGGACCCCATCAGAGGTTCACCCCTCCACTTT. It translates to CASSLGDPIRGSPLHF. The chain uses TRBV7-9 and TRBJ1-6; tentative D call: TRBD1 (5 bases). V lost 1 base and J 9 bases, leaving 16 bases between the germline ends. This CDR3 region has 16 residues. Germline-derived CDR1 and CDR2 are SEHNR and FQNEAQ (reference sequence).